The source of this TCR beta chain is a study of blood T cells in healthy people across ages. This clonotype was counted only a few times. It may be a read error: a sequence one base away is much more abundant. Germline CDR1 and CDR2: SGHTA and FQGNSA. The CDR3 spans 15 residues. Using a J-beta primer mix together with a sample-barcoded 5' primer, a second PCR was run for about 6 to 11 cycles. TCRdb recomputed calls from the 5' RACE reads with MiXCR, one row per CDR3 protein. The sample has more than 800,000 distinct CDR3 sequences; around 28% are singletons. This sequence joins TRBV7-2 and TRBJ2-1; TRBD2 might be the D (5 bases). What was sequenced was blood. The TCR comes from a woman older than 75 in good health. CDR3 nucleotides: TGTGCCGGCAGCCCCAGACCGGAGGTATACAATGAGCAGTTCTTC. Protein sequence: CAGSPRPEVYNEQFF.